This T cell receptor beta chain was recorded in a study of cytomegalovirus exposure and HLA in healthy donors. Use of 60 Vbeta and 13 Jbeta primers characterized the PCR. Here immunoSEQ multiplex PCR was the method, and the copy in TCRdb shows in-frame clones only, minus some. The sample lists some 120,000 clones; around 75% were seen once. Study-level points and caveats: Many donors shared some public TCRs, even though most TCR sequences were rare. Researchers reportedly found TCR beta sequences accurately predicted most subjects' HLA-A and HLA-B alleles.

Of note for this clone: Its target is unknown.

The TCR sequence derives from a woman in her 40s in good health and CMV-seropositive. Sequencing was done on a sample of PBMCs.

The CDR3 bases are TGTGCCAGCAGTTCTCAAGACAGGGGTGGGACGGCTTTCTTT. It specifies CASSSQDRGGTAFF. The chain recombines TRBV28 with TRBJ1-1; 8 nucleotides match TRBD1. CDR3 length: 14 amino acids. V shed 4 bases, J shed 11 bases, and the junction held 12 bases outside the gene matches. CDR1 and CDR2 (germline): MDHEN, SYDVKM.